This TCR beta chain came from a study of cytomegalovirus exposure and HLA in healthy donors (dated by TCRdb to between 2016 and 2019). Regarding the research as a whole: In an earlier analysis of about 560 of the donors, 276 Gb of sequence data and 120 million or so unique TCR beta sequences from roughly 180 million T cells were reported. An early release that covered some 630 HLA-typed donors contained about 300 gigabases of sequencing data and 70 million to 100 million unique TCR sequences. Among the approximately 400 genotyped donors, around 81% belonged to the genetic ancestry cluster associated with self-reported Caucasian donors. The study aimed to test whether signatures of past pathogen exposure could be identified by cataloging public T cell receptors. The T cell repertoires of roughly 660 subjects were profiled by immunosequencing and related to cytomegalovirus serostatus. A separate validation cohort of some 130 different subjects was used in addition to the roughly 670-subject first cohort. To predict cytomegalovirus infection status, the study brought together high-throughput TCR immunosequencing, statistical association of individual TCRs with disease status, and machine learning. To study patterns of TCR occurrence, a later analysis re-analyzed previously published TCR beta repertoires from hundreds of donors and added high-resolution HLA genotyping. Rather than drawing on any new phenotypic data, the later analysis identified candidate immune exposures from TCR beta sequences and the way those sequences occurred across donors. An earlier analysis of 500 to 750 of the donors applied high-throughput TCR beta sequencing to assess whether each TCR beta V gene segment acted as functional or pseudogenic. Donor age, sex, ethnicity and CMV serostatus were compiled together with the repertoire data. A later genetic analysis used genome-wide SNP genotypes for about 60% of the roughly 700 donors, treating that subset as a discovery cohort. All discovery cohort repertoires had been generated using a single sequencing platform. HLA typing covered class I and class II loci at four-digit resolution. The number of typed donors differed by locus: about 629-640 for A, B, C, DRB1 and DQB1; 500 to 550 for DQA1; some 590 for DPA1; and around 490 for DPB1. Because of strong linkage in the cohort, five DR-DQ haplotypes were treated as single units for association and clustering. Among some 400 genotyped donors of the cohort, an average of about 220,000 unique TCR beta nucleotide sequences was sequenced per donor, of which about 19% were non-productive. Here is what the overall study found, with its caveats: In an earlier analysis of 587 of the donors, most TCR beta V segments appeared in productive rearrangements about 87% or about 30% of the time, broadly matching IMGT annotations. Because counts were too low, approximately 15 rarely observed V segments, including chromosome 9 orphons, were excluded from the earlier analysis of under 650 of the donors. Only TCR beta chains were sequenced in this cohort, and the absence of alpha or paired-chain data limited detectable features. When HLA alleles, especially DR and DQ, strongly co-occurred, attributing TCR associations to individual alleles was difficult. Most TCR sequences were observed very rarely across donors, whereas some public TCRs were present in many individuals. Correlated functional status among segregating V segments might be attributable to linkage disequilibrium, but an unknown experimental factor could not be ruled out. Specific HLA alleles were associated with 15,000 to 20,000 TCR beta sequences at a false discovery rate of 0.05 in a later analysis. Some IMGT-functional V segments, including TRBV6-2 and TRBV6-3, could not be told apart with the 87-base-pair reads, so those segments were excluded. A later analysis found that TCR association rates varied across HLA loci, with DRB1 alleles showing the most associated TCRs and HLA-C alleles the fewest. Compared with equally common non-associated chains, HLA-associated TCR beta chains in a later analysis were more clonally expanded and had lower generation probabilities. Compared with the approximately 720-donor mean, donors in an Asian-associated ancestry cluster had fewer N-insertions in productive TCRs, according to a later genetic analysis. Roughly uniform sequencing depth across donors was assumed in presence/absence analyses, although this assumption may not hold. CMV serostatus was the only immune exposure information available for the cohort. Because HLA typing was missing for some donors at each locus, association tests included only the typed subset. The study listed approximately 160 TCR beta chains as associated with cytomegalovirus. In vitro tests confirmed that a few of the cytomegalovirus-associated TCR beta chains recognize cytomegalovirus antigens. V-gene and J-gene trimming of TCR beta chains was associated with a missense DCLRE1C variant in a later genetic analysis, and the association was replicated in an independent cohort. A cluster of highly shared sequence variants was judged likely to be a technical artifact of the sequencing pipeline. According to the authors, the approach could potentially be generalized to other disease states and immunological phenotypes. A later analysis found that most CMV-associated TCR beta chains appeared HLA-restricted, with HLA associations seemingly driven largely by CMV exposure. A further reported finding was that TCR beta sequences accurately predicted the HLA-A and HLA-B alleles for most subjects in the first cohort. In both the original and validation cohorts, the classifier was reported to diagnose cytomegalovirus status with high specificity and sensitivity. A later analysis reported that several top co-occurrence clusters appeared linked to parvovirus B19, influenza, CMV and Epstein-Barr virus.

About this clone: Its recognized antigen is unknown. No base qualities exist here, and no much larger clone lies one base off it.

The cohort comprised 710 or so healthy bone marrow donors. At the time of sampling, all cohort members were nominally healthy, though unrecorded immune exposures were likely present. The donor tested CMV seronegative, placing the donor among the 350 to 400 seronegative members of the cohort. A peripheral blood sample was collected from each donor, and TCR beta sequencing was performed on peripheral blood mononuclear cells. Genomic DNA extraction from the blood cell samples was performed with the Qiagen DNeasy Blood Extraction Kit. Taken from the germline V gene (reference sequence), the CDR1 and CDR2 loops are LNHDA and SQIVND. Taken from cysteine to phenylalanine, the CDR3 has 13 residues. The read is trimmed to its CDR3 DNA, 39 bases read in frame from base 1. For this chain, trimming is 10 bases at the V end and 6 bases at the J end, and the number of junction bases without a gene match is 8. Libraries were prepared through the immunoSEQ multiplex PCR assay. For the multiplex PCR, a mixture combining 60 forward primers for TCR Vbeta segments and 13 reverse primers for TCR Jbeta segments was used. Amplification of the CDR3 region of rearranged TCR beta genes was performed with a multiplex PCR assay on genomic DNA. Amplified TCR beta libraries were sequenced as 87-base-pair reads on the Illumina HiSeq System. The original methods were these. Across the 600 to 700 repertoires, a later analysis counted some 81 million unique TCR beta chains, 9.5 million to 12 million of which were shared by at least two donors. A nearest-neighbor algorithm error-corrected the raw reads and collapsed the reads into unique sequences, merging closely related sequences to remove PCR and sequencing errors. To assign V, D and J gene segments, CDR3 sequences were aligned to IMGT reference sequences. For a sequence to be retained, a match of at least six nucleotides to both a V gene segment and a J gene segment was required. Rearrangements were classified as productive when the CDR3 lacked stop codons and remained in frame with V and J, and all other rearrangements were classified as non-productive. CDR3 was defined according to IMGT convention as the region running from the second conserved V-encoded cysteine to the conserved J-encoded phenylalanine. The earlier analysis of roughly 590 of the donors excluded any sequence lacking an unambiguous match to a single V gene segment. An earlier analysis of fewer than 650 of the donors classified V segments as functional when productive rearrangements were above 56.7% and as segregating when the standard deviation between donors was above 5%. A statistical classification framework was built for diagnosing cytomegalovirus status from the catalog of TCR beta chain sequences. A later analysis assigned V and J genes by comparing TCR nucleotide sequences with IMGT/GENE-DB human TR gene sequences. Using the TCRdist pipeline, a later analysis assigned CDR3 sequences along with most-parsimonious VDJ recombination scenarios. In a later analysis, every TCR beta chain was defined by the combination of its CDR3 amino acid sequence and its V-gene family, and reads without a unique V-gene family were dropped. In a later analysis, 450 to 600 highly shared, low-generation-probability nucleotide sequences were removed to address suspected cross-contamination and a sequencing artifact. For each public chain, a later analysis derived a clonal expansion index from normalized ranks of inferred template counts within each repertoire. In a later analysis, generation probabilities were computed using a VDJ recombination model fitted to out-of-frame rearrangements, and the results were checked against IGoR. In a later analysis, TCR-TCR, TCR-HLA and TCR-CMV co-occurrence was scored with hypergeometric tests, and a repertoire-size bias correction was applied to TCR pairs. To estimate false discovery rates, a later analysis permuted the HLA or CMV assignments 20 times. In a later analysis, co-occurring TCRs were grouped with DBSCAN, and TCRdist sequence similarity was added when clustering was performed within HLA-allele-positive subsets. Co-occurrence clustering excluded repertoires with fewer than 30,000 or more than 120,000 public chains, plus five with anomalous nucleotide sharing. The table comes from immuneACCESS by way of TCRdb, which keeps in-frame sequences with V and J called. Part of the clones is missing from these tables; in studies checked, under half for an unresolved V gene and the rest for unknown reasons. Clonal size and the V and J genes are those of that table, whereas D and trimming came from the DNA. Here the sample has about 190,000 clones; about four fifths occur a single time. Together, the top ten hold approximately 0.26% of the sample.

Sequenced: PBMCs. The clonotype was recovered from a boy aged 5-17 years in good health and CMV-seronegative. The V and J segments used are TRBV19 and TRBJ1-5, with TRBD1 matching 8 junction bases. For the CDR3, the sequence is CATGQGKSQPQHF. The DNA is TGTGCCACCGGACAGGGAAAGTCTCAGCCCCAGCATTTT.